This T cell receptor (beta chain) was sequenced during a study of shared clonotypes between healthy human individuals. Study results and limitations: Unshared clonotypes carried lower generation probabilities than those common to all four donors. Although depth was large, rarefaction showed that sequencing of the sorted subsets was incomplete.

Germline-derived CDR1 and CDR2 are MDHEN and SYDVKM. Trimming stripped 0 bases from V and 8 bases from J, with 10 bases between. The CDR3 totals 13 residues. Per the authors' pipeline: ImmunoSEQ output held junction-only sequences without quality scores, so filtering differed. Repertoires were generated with immunoSEQ multiplex PCR, while TCRdb's copy carries only in-frame clones and drops some. Clone size and V and J calls were adopted from that table, with D and trimming inferred from the DNA. The repertoire includes millions of clones, around 96% of them detected once, and about 1.1% sits in the top ten. In the case of this clone: What it recognizes is unknown.

Naive CD8 cells lacked CD45RO, underwent positive selection for CCR7 and left out terminally differentiated effector memory CD45RA+ cells. There were no recent acute infections or vaccinations among the donors, who were healthy HIV-negative adults. This chain uses TRBV28 with TRBJ1-2, with D hard to call. Sample: naive CD8+ T cells sorted from blood. This receptor was obtained from a man younger than 30 in good health. The CDR3 sequence is CASSLWEGPGYTF. The DNA for the CDR3 is TGTGCCAGCAGTTTATGGGAGGGTCCGGGCTACACCTTC.